The 6 T cell receptor beta chains given below trace back to one sample, sequenced in a study of cytomegalovirus exposure and HLA in healthy donors. Data came from immunoSEQ multiplex PCR; TCRdb stores just in-frame clones and leaves some out. The repertoire holds some 170,000 clones, with around nine tenths as singletons. Specimen: PBMCs. These receptors were collected from a man aged 18 to 35 in good health and CMV-seropositive.

This chain links TRBV15 with TRBJ2-1, with D perhaps TRBD1 (6 bases). The CDR3 consists of 14 residues. Trimming pared 8 bases from V and 7 bases from J, leaving 18 bases between. Germline assignment: CDR1 LNHNV and CDR2 YYDKDF (reference sequence). CDR3 protein: CATGRDNGGNEQFF. The CDR3 region has the DNA TGTGCCACCGGCCGGGACAATGGGGGAAATGAGCAGTTCTTC.

This chain uses TRBV30 with TRBJ1-2; D is uncertain. Germline V gene sequence: CDR1 GTSNPN, CDR2 SVGIG (reference sequence). Deletions cut 0 bases from V and 9 bases from J, with 8 bases between. There are 11 residues in the CDR3. Written as DNA, the CDR3 is TGTGCCTGGAGTGTCCCGGGGAGCTACACCTTC. Translation: CAWSVPGSYTF.

The sample holds a few counts of this clone. The chain combines TRBV7-2 with TRBJ1-2; no firm D call. Germline V gene sequence: CDR1 SGHTA, CDR2 FQGNSA. V lost 1 base to trimming and J lost 4 bases, with 13 bases between them. The CDR3 extends over 15 amino acids. In DNA, the CDR3 is TGTGCCAGCAGCTTAGGAGTTGGAGGCTTCTATGGCTACACCTTC. It codes for CASSLGVGGFYGYTF.

The chain carries TRBV4-3 and TRBJ2-3; weak D call: TRBD1 (5 bases). Germline V CDR1 and CDR2: LGHNA, YSLEER. This CDR3 is built from 13 residues. Trimming shortened V by 4 bases and J by 6 bases, and 11 bases separated the two germline ends. CDR3 loop: CASSRYPGDTQYF. The CDR3 DNA follows: TGCGCCAGCAGCCGCTACCCAGGGGATACGCAGTATTTT.

V and J are TRBV5-6 and TRBJ1-4, with 11 bases aligning to TRBD1. V was pared by 5 bases and J by 11 bases, with 11 bases of the junction left unmatched. The germline V gene has CDR1 SGHDT and CDR2 YYEEEE. This CDR3 is built from 15 residues. This chain's CDR3 is CASSPIPGQGVKLFF. The CDR3, as DNA: TGTGCCAGCAGTCCTATTCCGGGACAGGGGGTGAAACTGTTTTTT.

This clone came up once. This chain uses TRBV5-4 with TRBJ2-5; possibly TRBD1 for D (5 bases). The germline V gene encodes CDR1 SGHNT and CDR2 YYREEE (reference sequence). V lost 4 bases to trimming and J lost 5 bases, with 18 bases between them. The CDR3 runs 15 residues. The CDR3 protein is CASSTTADSQETQYF. The CDR3 DNA reads as TGTGCCAGCAGCACTACGGCTGACAGCCAGGAGACCCAGTACTTC. The full variable domain, rest sourced from reference TRBV5-4 and TRBJ2-5, is ETGVTQSPTHLIKTRGQQVTLRCSSQSGHNTVSWYQQALGQGPQFIFQYYREEENGRGNFPPRFSGLQFPNYSSELNVNALELDDSALYLCASSTTADSQETQYFGPGTRLLVL.